This TCR beta chain was obtained from a study of post-analysis software for immune sequencing data. Notes on the study in general: Several TRBV segments were more frequent in patients than controls; TRBV5-6, TRBV5-1 and TRBV20-1 belonged to this group. Normalized Chao1 diversity in multiple sclerosis patients fell significantly below that of controls.

Presence of unique molecular identifiers characterized the TCR beta cDNA libraries. MiXCR was run by TCRdb on the PCR reads, yielding one entry per CDR3 protein. The data show 170,000 or so distinct CDR3 sequences, about 29% seen once. Germline CDR1 reads MNHNS; CDR2 reads SASEGT. Losses at the gene ends were 7 bases for V and 4 bases for J; bases not matched to a gene: 5. This CDR3 is 13 amino acids long. This clonotype was counted between two and nine times. Its antigen remains unidentified. The origin of this receptor is a girl under 18 with multiple sclerosis. Sequencing was done on a sample of blood. The chain carries TRBV6-1 and TRBJ1-2; TRBD1 matches at 8 bases. CDR3 nucleotide sequence: TGTGCCAGCAAATCAGGGGGCGGCTATGGCTACACCTTC. Its protein product is CASKSGGGYGYTF.